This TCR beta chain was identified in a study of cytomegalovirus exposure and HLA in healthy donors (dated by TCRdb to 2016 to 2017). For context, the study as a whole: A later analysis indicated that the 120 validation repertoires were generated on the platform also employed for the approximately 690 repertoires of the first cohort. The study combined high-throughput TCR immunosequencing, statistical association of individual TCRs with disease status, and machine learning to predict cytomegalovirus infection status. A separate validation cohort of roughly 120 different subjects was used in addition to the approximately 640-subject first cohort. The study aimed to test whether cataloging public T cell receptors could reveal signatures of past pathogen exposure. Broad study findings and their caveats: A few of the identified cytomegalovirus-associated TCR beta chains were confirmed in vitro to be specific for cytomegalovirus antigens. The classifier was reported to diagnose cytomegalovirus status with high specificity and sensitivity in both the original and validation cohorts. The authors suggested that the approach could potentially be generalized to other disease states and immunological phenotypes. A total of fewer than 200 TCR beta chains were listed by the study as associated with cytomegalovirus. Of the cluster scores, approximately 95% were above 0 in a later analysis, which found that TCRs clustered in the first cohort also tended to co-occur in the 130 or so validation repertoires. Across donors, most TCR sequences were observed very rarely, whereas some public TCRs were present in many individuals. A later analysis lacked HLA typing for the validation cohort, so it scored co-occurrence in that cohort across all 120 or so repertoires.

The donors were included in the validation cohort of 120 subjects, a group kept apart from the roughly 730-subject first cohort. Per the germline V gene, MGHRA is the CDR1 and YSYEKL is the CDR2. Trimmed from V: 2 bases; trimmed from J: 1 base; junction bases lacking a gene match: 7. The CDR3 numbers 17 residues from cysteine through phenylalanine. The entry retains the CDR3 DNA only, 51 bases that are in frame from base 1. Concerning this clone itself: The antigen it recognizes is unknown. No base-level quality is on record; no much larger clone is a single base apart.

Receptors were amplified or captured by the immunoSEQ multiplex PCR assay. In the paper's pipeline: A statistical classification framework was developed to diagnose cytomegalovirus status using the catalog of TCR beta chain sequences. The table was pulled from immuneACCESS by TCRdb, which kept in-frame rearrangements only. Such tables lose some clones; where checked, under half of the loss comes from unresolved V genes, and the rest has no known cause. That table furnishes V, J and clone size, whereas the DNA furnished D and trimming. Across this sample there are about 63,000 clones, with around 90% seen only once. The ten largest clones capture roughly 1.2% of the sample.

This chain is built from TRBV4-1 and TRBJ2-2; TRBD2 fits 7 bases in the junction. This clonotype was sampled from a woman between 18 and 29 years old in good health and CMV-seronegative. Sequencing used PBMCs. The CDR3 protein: CASSQRWDYQNTGELFF. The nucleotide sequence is TGCGCCAGCAGCCAAAGGTGGGACTACCAGAACACCGGGGAGCTGTTTTTT.